This T cell receptor (beta chain) was sequenced for a study of HIV-infected patients and healthy controls. Regarding the study as a whole: Compared with untreated HIV+ repertoires, healthy controls showed roughly threefold more distinct CDR3s and higher Shannon diversity. Diversity differences between study cohorts were not due to their slight age and sex differences.

The sample holds many counts of this clonotype. Its antigen is currently unknown. Alpha and beta constant-region primers primed reverse transcription of approximately 460 ng RNA. Using multiplexing indices, alpha and beta chain libraries were generated apart by chain-specific third strand synthesis. A 5' RACE adapter with a random hexamer and the SP2 primer site was joined to cDNA. TCRdb redid the calling of the 5' RACE reads with MiXCR, one entry per CDR3 protein. The table has more than 15,000 distinct CDR3 sequences, roughly 9.5% seen once. No cell fractionation was done, so the repertoire covers all unsorted peripheral blood T cells. J was trimmed by 4 bases and V by 3 bases; bases with no gene match: 2. This CDR3 has 14 amino acids. Germline lookup yields CDR1 SQVTM and CDR2 ANQGSEA.

The chain carries TRBV29-1 and TRBJ2-1, with 11 bases fitting TRBD2. This clonotype originated in an adult in good health. Sample: blood. The CDR3 coding sequence is TGCAGCGTTGACGGGACTAGCGGATACAATGAGCAGTTCTTC. It encodes CSVDGTSGYNEQFF.